This T cell receptor beta chain was captured by sequencing in a study of Graves' ophthalmopathy and Graves' hyperthyroidism. In donors with ophthalmopathy, activity was moderate-to-severe, with CAS ≥3, NOSPECS ≥4 and duration under 3 months. Orbital computed tomography, together with clinical symptoms, serum thyroxine, TRAb and thyroid ultrasound, was used for diagnosis. The CDR3 contains 15 residues. After removal of 5 bases from V and 6 bases from J, the junction contained 9 bases not matched to a gene. The germline V gene encodes CDR1 SGHVS and CDR2 FQNEAQ. In this sample, this clonotype turned up a few times. Its target is not known. Study conclusions and caveats: Ophthalmopathy cases were distinguished from stable hyperthyroidism by a 13-signature model, reaching around 88% sensitivity and 70% to 84% specificity. Most clonotypes expanded in thyroid above 0.001 frequency were present in blood too.

Beta-chain TCR CDR3 regions were amplified from RNA transcripts. HTBI-primed first-round RT-PCR preceded second-round multiplex PCR. TCRdb processed the multiplex PCR reads anew with MiXCR; each CDR3 protein has one entry. Seen here are approximately 480,000 distinct CDR3 sequences, roughly 14% observed once, and the top ten hold 9.8%. This sequence originates from a young woman with Graves' ophthalmopathy. The sample consisted of blood. The rearrangement links TRBV7-8 to TRBJ2-4, with TRBD2 matching 8 bases. CDR3 sequence reads: CASSPLSGGPNIQYF. DNA of the CDR3: TGTGCCAGCAGCCCTCTTTCGGGGGGGCCAAACATTCAGTACTTC.